This T cell receptor beta chain was captured in a study of blood T cell repertoires in COVID-19. Profiled with immunoSEQ multiplex PCR; TCRdb holds only in-frame clones, not every one. Of around 70,000 clones listed, approximately 80% are singletons. A single count supports this clone. The germline V gene encodes CDR1 GTSNPN and CDR2 SVGIG (reference sequence). The CDR3 covers 13 residues. V lost 5 bases and J 0 bases, leaving 10 bases between the germline ends. This sequence originates from a woman in her fifties or sixties with acute or convalescent COVID-19. Source material: peripheral blood. V is TRBV30 and J is TRBJ1-1; a possible D gene is TRBD1 (6 bases). The CDR3 loop is CAWGTGMNTEAFF. CDR3 in DNA: TGTGCCTGGGGAACAGGGATGAACACTGAAGCTTTCTTT.